The 24 T cell receptor beta chains given below trace back to one sample, sequenced in a study of shared clonotypes between healthy human individuals. TCRdb keeps only in-frame clones here, not all; method: immunoSEQ multiplex PCR. Of about a million clones listed, around 77% are singletons. Sequencing input: memory CD4+ T cells from PBMCs. The subset was: CD45RA-negative fraction. The receptor source for this set is a man younger than 30 in good health. Some clones in this sample may be carry-over from other donors' samples.

The V gene is TRBV7-8, the J gene TRBJ1-5, with a possible D match to TRBD1 (6 bases). Germline loops: CDR1 SGHVS, CDR2 FQNEAQ. The CDR3 runs to 15 residues. Trimming pared 5 bases from V and 7 bases from J, leaving 18 bases between. CDR3 bases: TGTGCCAGCAGCGCACAGGACAGATCACGACAGCCCCAGCATTTT. Protein product: CASSAQDRSRQPQHF.

Of note for this clone: Other nucleotide sequences from this sample produce the same CDR3. The J gene is TRBJ1-2, the V gene TRBV5-5; weak D call: TRBD1 (5 bases). Germline V gives CDR1 SGHKS, CDR2 YYEKEE (reference sequence). Trimming pared 0 bases from V and 2 bases from J, leaving 8 bases between. The CDR3 extends over 14 amino acids. The CDR3 coding sequence is TGTGCCAGCAGCTTGGAGGGGCAAAACTATGGCTACACCTTC. It yields the protein CASSLEGQNYGYTF.

V is TRBV7-3 and J is TRBJ2-1; D is possibly TRBD2 (6 bases). From germline, CDR1 is SGHTA and CDR2 FQGTGA. V shed 2 bases and J shed 4 bases, with 12 bases lying between them. CDR3 length: 15 amino acids. CDR3 in amino acids: CASSLWGVAYNEQFF. CDR3 nucleotides: TGTGCCAGCAGCTTATGGGGGGTAGCGTACAATGAGCAGTTCTTC.

This clone occurred once. The V and J genes are TRBV11-2 and TRBJ2-3; D gene unclear. V lost 1 base, J lost 13 bases, and 18 bases lay in between. This CDR3 spans 14 amino acids. In germline, CDR1 is SGHAT, CDR2 FQNNGV. The CDR3 DNA reads TGTGCCAGCAGCTTAGTTGGTCGTACCAAACTCAAGTATTTT. Encoded protein: CASSLVGRTKLKYF.

The sample holds one count of this clone. The chain uses TRBV19 and TRBJ1-2; possible D gene TRBD1, 5 bases. The CDR3 covers 14 residues. Germline CDR1 LNHDA, CDR2 SQIVND (reference sequence). V lost 6 bases to trimming and J lost 4 bases, with 15 bases between them. The CDR3 DNA reads as TGTGCCAGTAGCCTACTTTCGGGACCCTATGGCTACACCTTC. Amino acids: CASSLLSGPYGYTF.

Remarks on this clone: The same CDR3 arises from other DNA sequences in this sample as well. The chain joins TRBV5-1 to TRBJ1-5; 7 bases map to TRBD1. Germline lookup yields CDR1 SGHRS and CDR2 YFSETQ. V was clipped by 2 bases and J by 5 bases; unmatched bases: 1. This CDR3 has 13 amino acids. CDR3 coding DNA: TGCGCCAGCAGCTTAACAGGGGATCAGCCCCAGCATTTT. It specifies CASSLTGDQPQHF.

The chain joins TRBV5-1 to TRBJ2-5; possible D gene TRBD2, 5 bases. Germline loops: CDR1 SGHRS, CDR2 YFSETQ. Between the trimmed V and J ends, which lost 0 bases and 5 bases, there was a span of 17 bases. The CDR3 loop spans 16 amino acids. The CDR3 coding sequence is TGCGCCAGCAGCTTGGTCGCAGCCACCGGGGAGGAGACCCAGTACTTC. Translating it yields CASSLVAATGEETQYF.

Concerning this clone itself: This same CDR3 is encoded by further DNA sequences in the sample. The chain has TRBV28 and TRBJ1-4, with D possibly being TRBD1 (5 bases). The germline V gene encodes CDR1 MDHEN and CDR2 SYDVKM. V was cut by 3 bases and J by 7 bases, with 12 bases left in between. The CDR3 contains 14 residues. The CDR3 region has the DNA TGTGCCAGCAGTTTGAGAACTGGGGGTGAAAAACTGTTTTTT. This translates into CASSLRTGGEKLFF.

The J gene is TRBJ1-1, the V gene TRBV7-2, with D possibly matching TRBD1 (5 bases). This CDR3 has 15 residues. Trimming removed 5 bases from V and 5 bases from J, with 18 bases in between. The V gene's germline CDR1 is SGHTA and CDR2 FQGNSA. The CDR3, as DNA: TGTGCCAGCAGCGGGTCGGACAAGCTTTGGACTGAAGCTTTCTTT. Encoded protein: CASSGSDKLWTEAFF.

The chain is built from TRBV6-5 and TRBJ1-1; D unresolved. CDR3 length: 12 amino acids. Trimming removed 5 bases at V and 4 bases at J, with 8 bases between. The V gene's germline CDR1 is MNHEY and CDR2 SVGAGI. In DNA, the CDR3 is TGTGCCAGCAGTGGGTACGGCACTGAAGCTTTCTTT. This translates into CASSGYGTEAFF.

The gene calls are TRBV7-2 and TRBJ2-3, with a weak D call TRBD2 (5 bases). The CDR3 contains 14 residues. Trimming took 4 bases from V and 2 from J, leaving 10 bases between them. CDR1 and CDR2 from the germline V gene are SGHTA and FQGNSA. Written as DNA, the CDR3 is TGTGCCAGCAGCTCGGGGTGGGCCACAGATACGCAGTATTTT. Translated: CASSSGWATDTQYF. Complete variable domain (other parts from reference TRBV7-2 and TRBJ2-3): GAGVSQSPSNKVTEKGKDVELRCDPISGHTALYWYRQSLGQGLEFLIYFQGNSAPDKSGLPSDRFSAERTGGSVSTLTIQRTQQEDSAVYLCASSSGWATDTQYFGPGTRLTVL.

The rearrangement joins TRBV6-1 to TRBJ2-2, with no clear D. The CDR3 consists of 13 residues. Germline V gene data show CDR1 as MNHNS and CDR2 as SASEGT. Deletions cut 7 bases from V and 7 bases from J, with 13 bases between. The CDR3 DNA follows: TGTGCCAGCAAATGGGCGGTCATCGGGGAGCTGTTTTTT. Translated: CASKWAVIGELFF.

The chain combines TRBV6-4 with TRBJ2-2; TRBD2 is a possible D gene (5 bases). Germline V gene data show CDR1 as MRHNA and CDR2 as SNTAGT. This CDR3 is built from 15 residues. The V gene lost 4 bases and the J gene lost 4 bases, with 13 bases spanning the gap. In DNA form, the CDR3 reads TGTGCCAGCAGTGCCGGGGAAGGGATCACCGGGGAGCTGTTTTTT. Translated: CASSAGEGITGELFF.

V is TRBV6-6 and J is TRBJ2-1; a weak D match, TRBD2 (5 bases). Germline assignment: CDR1 MNHNY and CDR2 SVGAGI (reference sequence). V was trimmed by 0 bases and J by 0 bases, leaving 9 bases between them. This CDR3 region has 16 residues. CDR3 protein: CASSYSRASSYNEQFF. CDR3 nucleotides: TGTGCCAGCAGTTACTCGCGGGCGAGCTCCTACAATGAGCAGTTCTTC.

This clone was recorded once. V usage is TRBV5-1 and J usage is TRBJ2-1; possible D gene TRBD2, 7 bases. Germline loops: CDR1 SGHRS, CDR2 YFSETQ. Trimming left V 1 base short and J 0 bases short, with 17 bases between. This CDR3 comprises 18 residues. The CDR3 reads CASSLLPGGGASYNEQFF. In DNA, the CDR3 is TGCGCCAGCAGCTTGTTACCCGGTGGGGGGGCCTCCTACAATGAGCAGTTCTTC.

The chain joins TRBV5-4 to TRBJ2-7; D is perhaps TRBD2 (7 bases). Trimming shortened V by 3 bases and J by 3 bases, and 13 bases separated the two germline ends. Germline CDR1 is SGHNT and CDR2 is YYREEE (reference sequence). There are 14 residues in the CDR3. CDR3 sequence: CASSSSGGSYEQYF. CDR3 sequence (DNA): TGTGCCAGCAGCTCCTCGGGGGGCAGCTACGAGCAGTACTTC.

The chain is built from TRBV5-1 and TRBJ2-1; TRBD2 matches 8 bases. V lost 0 bases, J lost 5 bases, and 1 base stayed unmatched. The CDR3 has 14 residues. CDR1 and CDR2 from the germline V gene are SGHRS and YFSETQ. CDR3 sequence: CASSLEAGDNEQFF. DNA for the CDR3: TGCGCCAGCAGCTTGGAAGCGGGGGACAATGAGCAGTTCTTC.

The chain recombines TRBV5-1 with TRBJ1-3, with D possibly being TRBD1 (5 bases). The germline CDR1 and CDR2 sequences are SGHRS and YFSETQ. Trimming stripped 0 bases from V and 3 bases from J, with 22 bases between. CDR3 length: 19 residues. The CDR3 protein is CASSLAPRTGLVSGNTIYF. The CDR3 DNA follows: TGCGCCAGCAGCTTGGCCCCCAGGACGGGGCTCGTTAGTGGAAACACCATATATTTT.

This clone was counted a single time. J is TRBJ2-1 and V is TRBV5-5, with 7 bases matching TRBD2. From germline, CDR1 is SGHKS and CDR2 YYEKEE (reference sequence). This CDR3 comprises 18 residues. With 4 bases clipped from V and 4 bases from J, the junction kept 17 bases outside the gene matches. The CDR3: CASSLSRTGTILYNEQFF. The CDR3 coding sequence is TGTGCCAGCAGCCTCTCCCGAACCGGGACTATCCTATACAATGAGCAGTTCTTC.

The chain carries TRBV9 and TRBJ2-3; D gene ambiguous. Germline V gene data show CDR1 as SGDLS and CDR2 as YYNGEE. The CDR3 sequence is 15 residues long. V lost 1 base and J lost 4, with 13 bases in between. The CDR3 loop reads CASSVTPAASDTQYF. DNA of the CDR3: TGTGCCAGCAGCGTAACCCCCGCGGCTTCAGATACGCAGTATTTT.

J is TRBJ1-2 and V is TRBV29-1; possible D gene TRBD1, 5 bases. Germline V gene sequence: CDR1 SQVTM, CDR2 ANQGSEA. The V end was cut by 6 bases, the J end by 4 bases, with 12 bases between. The CDR3 runs to 12 residues. CDR3 nucleotides: TGCAGCGTGGGGGGGGTCGGCTATGGCTACACCTTC. Encoded protein: CSVGGVGYGYTF. The whole variable domain, filled in from reference TRBV29-1 and TRBJ1-2, reads SAVISQKPSRDICQRGTSLTIQCQVDSQVTMMFWYRQQPGQSLTLIATANQGSEATYESGFVIDKFPISRPNLTFSTLTVSNMSPEDSSIYLCSVGGVGYGYTFGSGTRLTVV.

The table lists this clone with a count of one. The chain has TRBV5-1 and TRBJ2-1; the match to TRBD2 covers 12 bases. The CDR3 consists of 16 residues. The V gene's germline CDR1 is SGHRS and CDR2 YFSETQ. The trim removed 0 bases at V and 3 bases at J, leaving 1 base unmatched. CDR3 nucleotide sequence: TGCGCCAGCAGCTTGGGACTAGCGGGAGACTACAATGAGCAGTTCTTC. Its protein product is CASSLGLAGDYNEQFF.

This clone has more than one count but fewer than ten. The chain carries TRBV7-9 and TRBJ2-1; tentatively, D is TRBD1 or TRBD2 (7 bases each). V lost 7 bases and J lost 6, with 22 bases in between. The CDR3 spans 16 residues. Per the germline V gene, CDR1 is SEHNR and CDR2 is FQNEAQ (reference sequence). DNA for the CDR3: TGTGCCAGCATCCGTATCGGGGAGGGGGCCGCCAATGAGCAGTTCTTC. This encodes CASIRIGEGAANEQFF.

The count of this clone is one. The V call is TRBV7-2, the J call TRBJ2-7; TRBD1 matches 11 bases. The CDR3 consists of 14 residues. Germline V gives CDR1 SGHTA, CDR2 FQGNSA. J gave up 9 bases and V 5 bases, and 9 bases lay outside the gene matches. The CDR3 nucleotides read TGTGCCAGCAGCCGGGGACAGGGGGTTGGAGGGCAGTACTTC. Amino acid sequence: CASSRGQGVGGQYF.